This paragraph covers one TCR beta chain sequence. No antigen is known for it. This may be a read error: a much more frequent sequence differs by one nucleotide. Per the germline V gene, CDR1 is SEHNR and CDR2 is FQNEAQ (reference sequence). The CDR3 is 11 residues long. The V and J ends lost 8 bases and 11 bases respectively, with 15 bases between them. This specimen belongs to a study of blood T cells in healthy people across ages. Using a J-beta primer mix together with a sample-barcoded 5' primer, a second PCR was run for roughly 7 to 12 cycles. Each of the cDNA molecules was tagged by a template-switch adaptor with 12 random nucleotides. Every individual sample yielded 2.5 million or more paired-end reads (each containing CDR3). MiXCR, applied by TCRdb to the 5' RACE reads, yields one record per CDR3 protein. The data hold roughly 650,000 distinct CDR3 sequences, with about 30% observed a single time.

At least 5.5 micrograms of total RNA were extracted per sample. Study-wide points: CMV status of donors was not determined, possibly confounding expanded clonotype changes.

The rearrangement joins TRBV7-9 to TRBJ2-5; D remains ambiguous. The sequence came from a woman at least 80 years old in good health. Sequenced sample: blood. CDR3 protein: CASAPANEQYF. The CDR3 coding sequence is TGTGCCAGCGCCCCCGCAAATGAGCAGTACTTC.